These 2 T cell receptor beta chains share one sample of origin, sequenced in a study of response to subunit inactivated influenza vaccine. MiXCR, applied by TCRdb to the RT-PCR reads, yields one record per CDR3 protein. This sample has more than 200,000 distinct CDR3 sequences, with 9% to 15% found just once. The sequenced sample was non-naive T cells sorted from PBMCs, obtained 14 to 15 days before vaccination. The source of these receptors is a man between 50 and 59 years old who received an inactivated influenza vaccine.

This chain links TRBV2 with TRBJ2-5; TRBD1 aligns across 7 bases. The CDR3 has 14 amino acids. The junction had 5 bases not matched to a gene; V was cut back by 2 bases and J by 5 bases. In germline, CDR1 is SNHLY, CDR2 FYNNEI. The DNA of the CDR3 is TGTGCCAGCAGTGAACTGACAGGGAAGGAGACCCAGTACTTC. Protein product: CASSELTGKETQYF.

This clonotype was counted between two and nine times. The V call is TRBV4-2, the J call TRBJ2-4, with D perhaps TRBD1 (5 bases). The CDR3 consists of 17 residues. Deletions cut 1 base from V and 0 bases from J, with 13 bases between. Germline V lookup: CDR1 LGHNA, CDR2 YNFKEQ. The CDR3 loop reads CASSQGGSGEAKNIQYF. The CDR3 DNA reads as TGTGCCAGCAGCCAAGGGGGCTCGGGCGAAGCCAAAAACATTCAGTACTTC.